This TCR beta chain came from a study of a mutant IDH1 vaccine in newly diagnosed glioma. The time point denotes: week 5, during vaccination. With topical imiquimod, each dose of the vaccine consisted of 300 ug of mutant IDH1 20-mer peptide. In the case of this clone: Its antigen is still unknown.

The table came from immunoSEQ multiplex PCR; TCRdb's copy has only in-frame clones and leaves some out. The table includes tens of thousands of clones, around four fifths detected once. The sequence was obtained from a man in his forties with glioma. Some clones in this sample may be carry-over from other donors' samples. This specimen consisted of PBMCs, obtained from a glioma patient whose treatment included an IDH1 peptide vaccine.

This CDR3 is CASSTTGDPGIYEQYF. The CDR3 nucleotides read TGTGCCAGTAGTACGACAGGGGACCCGGGGATTTACGAGCAGTACTTC. The rearrangement uses TRBV19 and TRBJ2-7; 8 nucleotides align to TRBD1. V lost 4 bases to trimming and J lost 4 bases; unmatched junction nucleotides: 12. The CDR3 covers 16 residues. Germline CDR1 and CDR2: LNHDA and SQIVND (reference sequence). Filled out from reference TRBV19 and TRBJ2-7, the complete variable domain reads DGGITQSPKYLFRKEGQNVTLSCEQNLNHDAMYWYRQDPGQGLRLIYYSQIVNDFQKGDIAEGYSVSREKKESFPLTVTSAQKNPTAFYLCASSTTGDPGIYEQYFGPGTRLTVT.